Following are 21 T cell receptor beta chains from one sample sequenced in a study of radiation and T cells in renal cell carcinoma. Sequencing was performed with immunoSEQ multiplex PCR; in TCRdb, only in-frame clones are kept and a portion is missing. The data contain approximately 140,000 clones, about 85% of them singletons. Time point denoted: baseline pretreatment blood. Treatment noted: 15 Gy SBRT to primary tumor, nephrectomy 4 weeks later. The sample in question was blood, obtained from a patient whose treatment included radiotherapy and nephrectomy. These receptors all come from a woman in her seventies with renal cell carcinoma.

J is TRBJ1-6 and V is TRBV6-5, with D tentatively TRBD1 (5 bases). CDR1 is MNHEY and CDR2 is SVGAGI in the germline V gene. The CDR3 length is 15 residues. The V gene lost 2 bases and the J gene lost 7 bases, with 12 bases spanning the gap. CDR3 loop: CASSYPSGPNSPLHF. The CDR3 coding sequence is TGTGCCAGCAGTTACCCGTCAGGGCCGAATTCACCCCTCCACTTT.

V is TRBV5-3 and J is TRBJ1-4; no definite D call. TRBV5-3 is an ORF, and what it does is uncertain. The length of the CDR3 is 14 residues. V was shortened by 5 bases and J by 5 bases, with 13 bases between the two germline ends. CDR3 sequence: CARRAEDSNEKLFF. CDR3 DNA: TGTGCCAGAAGGGCCGAGGACTCGAATGAAAAACTGTTTTTT.

The chain couples TRBV9 to TRBJ2-7, with D unclear. Germline CDR1 is SGDLS and CDR2 is YYNGEE. The CDR3 has 14 residues. Trimming pared 0 bases from V and 0 bases from J, leaving 7 bases between. CDR3 in DNA: TGTGCCAGCAGCGTAGGGCAGAACTCCTACGAGCAGTACTTC. Translation: CASSVGQNSYEQYF.

The rearrangement uses TRBV7-9 and TRBJ2-1, with D tentatively TRBD2 (6 bases). The CDR3 extends over 15 amino acids. The V gene's germline CDR1 is SEHNR and CDR2 FQNEAQ (reference sequence). Trimming removed 0 bases at V and 2 bases at J, with 8 bases between. The CDR3 DNA reads as TGTGCCAGCAGCTTAGCCCCGGGGGCCTACAATGAGCAGTTCTTC. It codes for CASSLAPGAYNEQFF.

The V call is TRBV6-1, the J call TRBJ1-5; D gene unclear. Germline V lookup: CDR1 MNHNS, CDR2 SASEGT. The CDR3 sequence is 16 residues long. Trimming stripped 1 base from V and 7 bases from J, with 17 bases between. The CDR3 sequence is CASSEVRVAAGQPQHF. DNA for the CDR3: TGTGCCAGCAGTGAAGTTAGGGTAGCGGCGGGCCAGCCCCAGCATTTT.

The rearrangement joins TRBV9 to TRBJ2-5; no clear D. The CDR3 contains 15 residues. Germline loops: CDR1 SGDLS, CDR2 YYNGEE. Deletions cut 4 bases from V and 0 bases from J, with 13 bases between. The CDR3 here is CASSSQRAHQETQYF. CDR3 DNA sequence: TGTGCCAGCAGCTCACAAAGGGCCCACCAAGAGACCCAGTACTTC.

The CDR3 DNA is TGTGCCAGCAGTTACTCGAATGTAGCCTTGACTGAAGCTTTCTTT. Translation: CASSYSNVALTEAFF. V is TRBV6-5 and J is TRBJ1-1, with unresolved D. Trimming left V 0 bases short and J 5 bases short, with 13 bases between. This CDR3 comprises 15 residues. Germline CDR1 and CDR2: MNHEY and SVGAGI.

The rearrangement uses TRBV5-5 and TRBJ1-2; 8 bases are shared with TRBD1. The CDR3 loop spans 15 amino acids. Germline CDR1 reads SGHKS; CDR2 reads YYEKEE (reference sequence). The J segment lost 8 bases and the V segment lost 5 bases, leaving 14 bases of the junction unmatched. CDR3 sequence reads: CASSLIQGDLGGYTF. The DNA for the CDR3 is TGTGCCAGCAGTTTAATACAGGGGGATCTTGGGGGCTACACCTTC.

CDR3 protein: CASSPRMAGSTDTQYF. The CDR3 DNA follows: TGTGCCAGCAGCCCGAGGATGGCGGGGTCCACAGATACGCAGTATTTT. The genes are TRBV7-3 and TRBJ2-3, with D perhaps TRBD2 (6 bases). V was clipped by 5 bases and J by 2 bases, with 17 bases between them. CDR3 length: 16 amino acids. Per the germline V gene, CDR1 is SGHTA and CDR2 is FQGTGA.

The chain uses TRBV29-1 and TRBJ1-3; unclear D gene. Trimming removed 6 bases from V and 0 bases from J, with 12 bases in between. CDR3 length: 14 amino acids. Germline CDR1 reads SQVTM; CDR2 reads ANQGSEA. In DNA, the CDR3 is TGCAGCGTAGCGATGGCCAGCTCTGGAAACACCATATATTTT. Its translation is CSVAMASSGNTIYF. The complete variable domain, with remaining parts taken from reference TRBV29-1 and TRBJ1-3, reads SAVISQKPSRDICQRGTSLTIQCQVDSQVTMMFWYRQQPGQSLTLIATANQGSEATYESGFVIDKFPISRPNLTFSTLTVSNMSPEDSSIYLCSVAMASSGNTIYFGEGSWLTVV.

J is TRBJ1-2 and V is TRBV5-1; 9 bases agree with TRBD1. J gave up 2 bases and V 4 bases, and 12 bases lay outside the gene matches. The V gene's germline CDR1 is SGHRS and CDR2 YFSETQ. The CDR3 runs to 17 residues. DNA for the CDR3: TGCGCCAGCAGCGATCTTATAGGACAGGGGCGAAACTATGGCTACACCTTC. Protein product: CASSDLIGQGRNYGYTF.

The chain couples TRBV19 to TRBJ1-3; no firm D call. The germline V and J ends were trimmed by 4 bases and 2 bases, with 6 bases remaining between them. The CDR3 contains 13 residues. From germline, CDR1 is LNHDA and CDR2 SQIVND (reference sequence). CDR3 sequence: CASSTTPGNTIYF. The CDR3 DNA reads as TGTGCCAGTAGTACGACCCCTGGAAACACCATATATTTT.

The chain combines TRBV19 with TRBJ1-1; weak D call: TRBD1 (5 bases). V lost 5 bases, J lost 1 base, and 8 bases lay in between. Germline CDR1 reads LNHDA; CDR2 reads SQIVND (reference sequence). The CDR3 sequence is 13 residues long. Here the CDR3 reads CASSSGRNTEAFF. The CDR3 nucleotides read TGTGCCAGTAGTTCGGGGCGGAACACTGAAGCTTTCTTT.

This rearrangement joins TRBV6-6 to TRBJ2-1, with D possibly being TRBD2 (5 bases). The CDR3 is made up of 12 amino acids. The germline V gene encodes CDR1 MNHNY and CDR2 SVGAGI (reference sequence). V shed 2 bases and J shed 10 bases, with 9 bases lying between them. CDR3 DNA sequence: TGTGCCAGCAGTTACGGCGGACTCGAGCAGTTCTTC. It translates to CASSYGGLEQFF.

This sequence joins TRBV6-1 and TRBJ2-1; 9 bases align to TRBD2. CDR3 length equals 15 residues. The V gene's germline CDR1 is MNHNS and CDR2 SASEGT. J gave up 4 bases and V 10 bases, and 11 bases lay outside the gene matches. CDR3 amino acids: CATMSPSGAYNEQFF. CDR3 DNA sequence: TGTGCCACCATGTCCCCTAGCGGGGCATACAATGAGCAGTTCTTC.

V and J are TRBV18 and TRBJ1-6; D call uncertain. Germline V lookup: CDR1 KGHSH, CDR2 LQKENI. V was cut by 0 bases and J by 4 bases, with 13 bases left in between. The CDR3 sequence is 17 residues long. CDR3 coding DNA: TGTGCCAGCTCACCACCGCGGACGGGAAATTATAATTCACCCCTCCACTTT. Protein sequence: CASSPPRTGNYNSPLHF. The complete variable domain, with remaining parts taken from reference TRBV18 and TRBJ1-6, reads NAGVMQNPRHLVRRRGQEARLRCSPMKGHSHVYWYRQLPEEGLKFMVYLQKENIIDESGMPKERFSAEFPKEGPSILRIQQVVRGDSAAYFCASSPPRTGNYNSPLHFGNGTRLTVT.

V usage is TRBV19 and J usage is TRBJ1-3; no clear D. The CDR3 runs to 14 residues. Trimming stripped 9 bases from V and 0 bases from J, with 12 bases between. CDR1 is LNHDA, CDR2 SQIVND, per germline (reference sequence). The CDR3 nucleotides are TGTGCCAGCCTTTCAGTGATCTCTGGAAACACCATATATTTT. It encodes CASLSVISGNTIYF.

Written as DNA, the CDR3 is TGTGCCAGTAGTCTCGGGACAGCGATTTACGAGCAGTACTTC. Translated, it gives CASSLGTAIYEQYF. The chain uses TRBV19 and TRBJ2-7; TRBD1 matches 7 bases. V shed 5 bases and J 4 bases; nucleotides not matched to a gene: 8. The CDR3 sequence is 14 residues long. Germline assignment: CDR1 LNHDA and CDR2 SQIVND (reference sequence). The entire variable domain, with the rest obtained from reference TRBV19 and TRBJ2-7, is as follows: DGGITQSPKYLFRKEGQNVTLSCEQNLNHDAMYWYRQDPGQGLRLIYYSQIVNDFQKGDIAEGYSVSREKKESFPLTVTSAQKNPTAFYLCASSLGTAIYEQYFGPGTRLTVT.

The chain joins TRBV15 to TRBJ1-2; D remains ambiguous. V was pared by 0 bases and J by 4 bases, with 6 bases between. This CDR3 spans 13 amino acids. Germline-derived CDR1 and CDR2 are LNHNV and YYDKDF (reference sequence). CDR3 sequence: CATSRDQVYGYTF. The CDR3 bases are TGTGCCACCAGCAGAGATCAGGTCTATGGCTACACCTTC.

The chain employs TRBV7-6 and TRBJ2-5, with 8 nucleotides matching TRBD1. The CDR3 has 16 amino acids. Germline CDR1 SGHVS, CDR2 FNYEAQ. The V gene end was trimmed by 1 base and the J gene end by 4 bases; junction bases not matched to a gene: 8. In DNA form, the CDR3 reads TGTGCCAGCAGCTTAGGTGTTGCAGGGGGCTTAGAGACCCAGTACTTC. The encoded protein is CASSLGVAGGLETQYF.

The chain recombines TRBV11-3 with TRBJ2-2, with 13 bases identical to TRBD2. Losses at the gene ends were 3 bases for V and 11 bases for J; bases not matched to a gene: 6. CDR1 is SGHNT, CDR2 YENEEA, per germline. The CDR3 runs 15 residues. For the CDR3, the DNA is TGTGCCAGCAGCTTCATAGGACTAGCGGGGGCCGAGCTGTTTTTT. It translates to CASSFIGLAGAELFF.